The T cell receptor beta chain under discussion was sequenced for a study of T cells after yellow fever vaccination. This clonotype was observed at least ten times. Template-switching 5'RACE yielded the TCR cDNA; a universal primer site and UMIs were added in the process. One entry per CDR3 protein results from TCRdb running MiXCR on the 5' RACE reads. The repertoire holds some 390,000 distinct CDR3 sequences, with around a sixth as singletons. With 6 bases removed from V and 4 bases from J, the gap between germline ends came to 6 bases. CDR1 and CDR2 (germline): MNHNY, SVGAGI (reference sequence). This CDR3 contains 11 residues.

This clonotype was obtained from a man between 18 and 29 years old who received the YFV17D yellow fever vaccine. This chain joins TRBV6-6 and TRBJ2-5, with D perhaps matching TRBD1 or TRBD2 (5 bases each). The sample in question was PBMCs, obtained before the yellow fever booster vaccination. The CDR3 coding sequence is TGTGCCAGCAGGGGGACAGAGACCCAGTACTTC. This translates into CASRGTETQYF.